The present T cell receptor beta chain was sequenced within a study of blood T cell repertoires in COVID-19 (dated by TCRdb to the early 2020s). Study-wide context: The collaborator samples originated in the United States, Italy and Spain and spanned the acute and convalescent phases of COVID-19. The material from the prospective study consisted of cDNA or gDNA derived from T cells, B-cell-depleted T cells, or PBMCs. Deeply sampled blood TCRbeta repertoires from subjects exposed to, actively infected with, or recovered from COVID-19 were included in the dataset. The repertoires were made available in a free public database intended to serve as a resource for research on the immune response to SARS-CoV-2. Samples came from the ongoing ImmuneRACE study (first 160 participants) plus 1,254 subjects from 6 global collaborators. The sample metadata nearly always contained a de-identified subject ID, COVID-19 status, age in years and sex. Where HLA class I and class II types were available, the types were taken from metadata supplied by the sample provider, not from assay-based typing.

The immunoSEQ Assay, a bias-controlled multiplex PCR, was used to amplify TCRbeta CDR3 regions from genomic DNA. From the authors' description of their analysis: Within the assay, amplification of reference gene primers was used to estimate how many nucleated cells each sample contained. To quantify the absolute abundance of each unique TCRbeta CDR3 rearrangement, sequence reads were collapsed and filtered. Productive Simpson clonality was computed per sample as the square root of Simpson's diversity index over productive rearrangements. Not all clones reach the TCRdb copy of this immuneACCESS table, which keeps in-frame sequences only. Checked studies attribute under half of the gap to unresolved V genes and leave the rest unexplained. The V and J calls and clone size are taken from that table; D and trimming were inferred from the DNA. This sample holds roughly 300,000 clones; around 90% were observed only once. 6.8% of the sample is taken by the ten largest.

One collaborating source in Seattle enrolled patients during active infection and followed them longitudinally through the course of disease. The collaborating institutions used their own protocols to collect whole blood in K2EDTA tubes. For TCRbeta analysis, collaborator samples were shipped as frozen whole blood, as isolated PBMCs, or as DNA extracted from either sample type. V and J are truncated by 4 bases and 3 bases respectively, leaving an intervening sequence of 19 bases. Including cysteine and phenylalanine, the CDR3 has 16 amino acids. Only the CDR3 part of the read is kept: 48 bases, read in frame from the first base. According to the germline V gene, CDR1 reads MDHEN and CDR2 reads SYDVKM. Remarks on this clone: Its antigen specificity is not known. The sample holds no much larger clone one base away, and base qualities are not on file.

The investigation overall reported the following: Clinical and demographic metadata were provided uncurated, with the amount varying by source and participant.

The sequencing sample was made of peripheral blood. This receptor was obtained from a woman under 40 with COVID-19, enrolled during active disease. The chain is made from TRBV28 and TRBJ2-7; TRBD2 is a possible D gene, resting on 6 matching bases. The CDR3: CASSSDSSPGVYEQYF. The DNA reads TGTGCCAGCAGTTCCGACTCTAGCCCGGGGGTCTACGAGCAGTACTTC.